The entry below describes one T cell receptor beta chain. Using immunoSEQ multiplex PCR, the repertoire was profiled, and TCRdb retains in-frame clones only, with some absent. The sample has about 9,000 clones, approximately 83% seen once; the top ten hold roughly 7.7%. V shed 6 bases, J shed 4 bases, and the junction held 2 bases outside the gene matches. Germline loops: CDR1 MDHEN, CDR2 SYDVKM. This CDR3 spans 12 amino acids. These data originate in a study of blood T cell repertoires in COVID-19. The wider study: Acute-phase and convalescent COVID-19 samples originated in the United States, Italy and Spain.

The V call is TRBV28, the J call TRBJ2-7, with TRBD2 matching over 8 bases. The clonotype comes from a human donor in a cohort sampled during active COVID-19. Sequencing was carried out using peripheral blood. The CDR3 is CASRTSDYEQYF. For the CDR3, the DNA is TGTGCCAGCAGGACTAGCGATTACGAGCAGTACTTC.